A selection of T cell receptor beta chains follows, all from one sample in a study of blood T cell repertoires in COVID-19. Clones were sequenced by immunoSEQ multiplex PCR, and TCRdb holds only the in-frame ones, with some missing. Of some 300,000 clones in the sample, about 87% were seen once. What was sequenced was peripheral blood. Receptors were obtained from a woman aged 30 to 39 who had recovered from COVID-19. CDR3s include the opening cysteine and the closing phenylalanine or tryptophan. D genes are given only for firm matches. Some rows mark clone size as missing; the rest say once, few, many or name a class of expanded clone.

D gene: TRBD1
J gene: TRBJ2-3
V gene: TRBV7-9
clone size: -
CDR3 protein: CASSRDRVEDTQYF
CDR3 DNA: TGTGCCAGCAGTCGGGACAGGGTAGAAGATACGCAGTATTTT

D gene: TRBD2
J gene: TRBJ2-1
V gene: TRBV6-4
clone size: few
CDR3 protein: CASSGEAGDYNEQFF
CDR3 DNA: TGTGCCAGCAGTGGTGAAGCGGGGGACTACAATGAGCAGTTCTTC

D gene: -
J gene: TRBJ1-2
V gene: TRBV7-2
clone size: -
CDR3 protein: CASSLDPSLVYGYTF
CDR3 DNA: TGTGCCAGCAGCTTAGATCCCTCGTTAGTCTATGGCTACACCTTC

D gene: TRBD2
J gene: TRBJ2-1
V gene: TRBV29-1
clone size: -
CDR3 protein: CSVVGTIAGVSVHEQFF
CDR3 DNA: TGCAGCGTTGTAGGGACGATAGCGGGGGTTAGTGTGCATGAGCAGTTCTTC

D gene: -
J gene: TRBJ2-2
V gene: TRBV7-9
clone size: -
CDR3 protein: CASSLVAGYTGELFF
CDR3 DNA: TGTGCCAGCAGCTTAGTTGCAGGGTACACCGGGGAGCTGTTTTTT

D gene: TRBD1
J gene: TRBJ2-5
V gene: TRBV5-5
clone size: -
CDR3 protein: CASSLGSGTGWGTQYF
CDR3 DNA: TGTGCCAGCAGCTTGGGGTCTGGGACAGGGTGGGGGACCCAGTACTTC

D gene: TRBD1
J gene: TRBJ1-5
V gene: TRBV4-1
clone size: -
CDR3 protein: CASSQDSGRGLQPQHF
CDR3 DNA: TGCGCCAGCAGCCAAGATAGCGGGAGGGGGCTTCAGCCCCAGCATTTT

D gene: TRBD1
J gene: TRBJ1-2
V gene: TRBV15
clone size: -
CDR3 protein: CATSSGTGPSNYGYTF
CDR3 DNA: TGTGCCACCAGCAGCGGGACAGGGCCCTCTAACTATGGCTACACCTTC

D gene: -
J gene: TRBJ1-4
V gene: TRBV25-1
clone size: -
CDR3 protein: CASSESRAPEKLFF
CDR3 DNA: TGTGCCAGCAGTGAATCGAGGGCTCCTGAAAAACTGTTTTTT

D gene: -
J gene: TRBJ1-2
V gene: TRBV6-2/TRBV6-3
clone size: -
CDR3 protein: CASSAASNYGYTF
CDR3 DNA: TGTGCCAGCAGTGCTGCCAGTAACTATGGCTACACCTTC

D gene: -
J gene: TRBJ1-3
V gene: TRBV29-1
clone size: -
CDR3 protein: CSVVDPRSSGNTIYF
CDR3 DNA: TGCAGCGTTGTAGATCCCAGAAGCTCTGGAAACACCATATATTTT

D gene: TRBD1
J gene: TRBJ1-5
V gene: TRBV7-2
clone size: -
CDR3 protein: CASSRNDRGQQPQHF
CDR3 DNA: TGTGCCAGCAGCCGTAACGACAGGGGGCAGCAGCCCCAGCATTTT

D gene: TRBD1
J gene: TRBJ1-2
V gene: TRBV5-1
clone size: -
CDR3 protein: CASSLEGTGGRGYTF
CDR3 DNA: TGCGCCAGCAGCTTGGAGGGGACAGGGGGCAGGGGCTACACCTTC

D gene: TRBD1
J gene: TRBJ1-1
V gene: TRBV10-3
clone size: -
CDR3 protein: CAISDFSRGQGAHTEAFF
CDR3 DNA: TGTGCCATCAGTGACTTCTCGAGGGGACAGGGGGCGCACACTGAAGCTTTCTTT

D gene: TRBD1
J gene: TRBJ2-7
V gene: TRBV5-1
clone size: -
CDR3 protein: CASSTGTGGRYEQYF
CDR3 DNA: TGCGCCAGCAGCACCGGGACAGGCGGACGGTACGAGCAGTACTTC

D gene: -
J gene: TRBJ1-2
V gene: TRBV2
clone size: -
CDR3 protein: CASREGLGYGYTF
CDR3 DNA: TGTGCCAGCAGAGAGGGTTTGGGCTATGGCTACACCTTC

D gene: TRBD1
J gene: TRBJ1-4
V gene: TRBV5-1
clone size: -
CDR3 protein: CASSPGMDRNEKLFF
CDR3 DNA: TGCGCCAGCAGCCCTGGAATGGACAGGAATGAAAAACTGTTTTTT

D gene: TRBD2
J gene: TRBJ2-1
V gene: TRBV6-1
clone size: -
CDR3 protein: CASSGAGGSYNEQFF
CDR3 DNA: TGTGCCAGCAGTGGAGCGGGGGGGAGCTACAATGAGCAGTTCTTC

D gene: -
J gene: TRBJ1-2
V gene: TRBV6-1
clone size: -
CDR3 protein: CASSEARVQGYTF
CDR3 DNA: TGTGCCAGCAGTGAAGCCCGGGTTCAGGGCTACACCTTC

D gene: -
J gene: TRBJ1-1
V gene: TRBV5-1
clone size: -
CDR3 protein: CASSPQGLNTEAFF
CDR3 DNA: TGCGCCAGCAGCCCACAGGGATTGAACACTGAAGCTTTCTTT

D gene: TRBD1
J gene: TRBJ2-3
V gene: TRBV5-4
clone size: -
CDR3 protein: CASSQEPGQGTDTQYF
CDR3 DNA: TGTGCCAGCAGCCAGGAACCGGGACAGGGTACAGATACGCAGTATTTT